The 10 T cell receptor beta chains in this list originate from one sample, sequenced in a study of Tregs in tolerant kidney transplant recipients. Produced via immunoSEQ multiplex PCR; TCRdb's table is partial and in-frame only. The sample has 68,000 or so clones, about 83% seen once. The sequenced material came from CD4+ T cells from blood. These receptors all stem from a human donor in good health.

This clone occurred a few times. Other DNA sequences in this specimen translate into the identical CDR3. The chain is built from TRBV5-1 and TRBJ2-7, with D tentatively TRBD2 (5 bases). V lost 2 bases and J lost 1, with 13 bases in between. Germline values: CDR1 SGHRS, CDR2 YFSETQ. CDR3 length: 15 residues. CDR3 region: CASSFRAGLSYEQYF. As DNA, the CDR3 is TGCGCCAGCAGCTTCCGGGCCGGACTGTCCTACGAGCAGTACTTC. The full variable domain, rest sourced from reference TRBV5-1 and TRBJ2-7, is KAGVTQTPRYLIKTRGQQVTLSCSPISGHRSVSWYQQTPGQGLQFLFEYFSETQRNKGNFPGRFSGRQFSNSRSEMNVSTLELGDSALYLCASSFRAGLSYEQYFGPGTRLTVT.

V gene TRBV6-5 combines with J gene TRBJ2-5, with D maybe TRBD1 (5 bases). The CDR3 runs to 14 residues. Germline loops: CDR1 MNHEY, CDR2 SVGAGI. Trimming took 2 bases from V and 2 from J, leaving 9 bases between them. The CDR3 reads CASSYGALQETQYF. The CDR3 nucleotides read TGTGCCAGCAGTTACGGGGCCCTACAAGAGACCCAGTACTTC.

J is TRBJ1-3 and V is TRBV14; no reliable D call. V gave up 3 bases and J gave up 5 bases, with 5 bases separating them. Germline V lookup: CDR1 SGHDN, CDR2 FVKESK. CDR3 size: 12 residues. The CDR3 region has the DNA TGTGCCAGCAGCCAGAACCGAAACACCATATATTTT. It is translated as CASSQNRNTIYF.

V usage is TRBV4-3 and J usage is TRBJ2-5; D is ambiguous. In germline, CDR1 is LGHNA, CDR2 YSLEER. V lost 0 bases to trimming and J lost 4 bases, with 9 bases between them. This CDR3 is 14 amino acids long. DNA of the CDR3: TGCGCCAGCAGCCAAGATTTTAGGCGAGAGACCCAGTACTTC. Its protein is CASSQDFRRETQYF.

This sequence joins TRBV5-1 and TRBJ1-1, with D tentatively TRBD1 (6 bases). This CDR3 is 14 amino acids long. V lost 2 bases to trimming and J lost 7 bases, with 15 bases between them. Germline V gene data show CDR1 as SGHRS and CDR2 as YFSETQ. The CDR3 protein is CASSFSLGAYEAFF. CDR3 nucleotide sequence: TGCGCCAGCAGCTTTTCCCTGGGGGCATATGAAGCTTTCTTT.

The chain couples TRBV13 to TRBJ1-1, with TRBD1 identical over 8 bases. Trimming took 5 bases from V and 7 from J; bases not matched to a gene: 18. The CDR3 runs to 17 residues. Germline CDR1 PRHDT, CDR2 FYEKMQ (reference sequence). The CDR3 DNA follows: TGTGCCAGCAGCCTCCTTCGTGCGTTCAGGGGGCGGGTTGAAGCTTTCTTT. Residues: CASSLLRAFRGRVEAFF.

The rearrangement joins TRBV4-1 to TRBJ1-6, with 7 bases fitting TRBD1. CDR3 length: 15 amino acids. V gave up 3 bases and J gave up 11 bases; unmatched junction bases: 10. Looked up from germline, CDR1 is MGHRA and CDR2 is YSYEKL. The CDR3 reads CASSHPQGKRAPLHF. The CDR3 nucleotides read TGCGCCAGCAGCCACCCACAGGGGAAGAGGGCACCCCTCCACTTT.

With respect to this clone: The germline gene is not matched at one end of the junction; a read error may be the cause. This chain uses TRBV29-1 with TRBJ1-4; TRBD1 might be the D (5 bases). Germline V gives CDR1 SQVTM, CDR2 ANQGSEA. The CDR3 is 12 amino acids. The CDR3 reads CSVPWTGGKTVF. The CDR3 region has the DNA TGCAGCGTTCCTTGGACCGGGGGAAAAACTGTTTTT.

This clone appeared a single time. The chain links TRBV29-1 to TRBJ1-1; D gene unclear. Trimming removed 5 bases at V and 1 base at J, with 11 bases between. There are 13 residues in the CDR3. Germline values: CDR1 SQVTM, CDR2 ANQGSEA. CDR3 bases: TGCAGCGTTAAGAACGCAGCGAACACTGAAGCTTTCTTT. It encodes CSVKNAANTEAFF.

In this sample, this clone turned up once. The rearrangement links TRBV11-3 to TRBJ2-7; TRBD2 agrees at 7 bases. Germline V lookup: CDR1 SGHNT, CDR2 YENEEA. Unmatched junction bases numbered 2, after V lost 3 bases and J lost 0 bases. This CDR3 comprises 14 residues. The DNA of the CDR3 is TGTGCCAGCAGCTTCGGCGGGGGCTCCTACGAGCAGTACTTC. This codes for CASSFGGGSYEQYF.